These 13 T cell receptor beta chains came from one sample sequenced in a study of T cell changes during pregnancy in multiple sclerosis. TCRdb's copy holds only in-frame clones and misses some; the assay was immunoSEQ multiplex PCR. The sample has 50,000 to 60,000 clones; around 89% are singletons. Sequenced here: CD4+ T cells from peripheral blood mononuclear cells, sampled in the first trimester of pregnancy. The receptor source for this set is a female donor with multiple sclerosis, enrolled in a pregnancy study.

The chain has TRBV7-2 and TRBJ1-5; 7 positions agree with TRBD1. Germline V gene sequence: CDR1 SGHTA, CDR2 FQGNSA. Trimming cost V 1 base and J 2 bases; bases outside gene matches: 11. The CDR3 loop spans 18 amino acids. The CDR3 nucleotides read TGTGCCAGCAGCTTAGTAAATCAGGGGGTTGCGGGCAATCAGCCCCAGCATTTT. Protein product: CASSLVNQGVAGNQPQHF.

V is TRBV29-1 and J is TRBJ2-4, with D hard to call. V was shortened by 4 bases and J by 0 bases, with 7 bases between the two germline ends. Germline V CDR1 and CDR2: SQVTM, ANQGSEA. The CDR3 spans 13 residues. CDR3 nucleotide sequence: TGCAGCGTTGCAGGAAGAGCCAAAAACATTCAGTACTTC. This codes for CSVAGRAKNIQYF.

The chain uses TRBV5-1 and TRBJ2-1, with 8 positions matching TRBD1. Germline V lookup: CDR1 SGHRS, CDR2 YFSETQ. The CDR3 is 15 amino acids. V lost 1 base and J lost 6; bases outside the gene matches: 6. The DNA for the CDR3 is TGCGCCAGCAGCTTGAAGACAGGGGAGGTCAATGAGCAGTTCTTC. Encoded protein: CASSLKTGEVNEQFF.

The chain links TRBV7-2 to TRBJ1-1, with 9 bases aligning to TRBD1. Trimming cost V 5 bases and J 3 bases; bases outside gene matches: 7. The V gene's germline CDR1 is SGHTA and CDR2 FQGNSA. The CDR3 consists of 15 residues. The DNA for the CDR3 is TGTGCCAGCAGCCCAGGACAGGGGTGGTACACTGAAGCTTTCTTT. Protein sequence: CASSPGQGWYTEAFF.

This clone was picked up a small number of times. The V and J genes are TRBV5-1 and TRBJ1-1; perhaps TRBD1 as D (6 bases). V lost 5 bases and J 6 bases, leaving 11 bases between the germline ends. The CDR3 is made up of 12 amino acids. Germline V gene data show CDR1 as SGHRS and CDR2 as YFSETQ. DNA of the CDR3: TGCGCCAGCAGTTATGGACAGTCTGAAGCTTTCTTT. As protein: CASSYGQSEAFF.

The CDR3 DNA reads as TGTGCCAGTAGTAGGGGACAGGGGGCCGAGCAGTACTTC. Its protein product is CASSRGQGAEQYF. This rearrangement joins TRBV19 to TRBJ2-7; 12 nucleotides match TRBD1. V gave up 4 bases and J gave up 6 bases; unmatched junction bases: 1. The CDR3 covers 13 residues. Germline V gene sequence: CDR1 LNHDA, CDR2 SQIVND (reference sequence).

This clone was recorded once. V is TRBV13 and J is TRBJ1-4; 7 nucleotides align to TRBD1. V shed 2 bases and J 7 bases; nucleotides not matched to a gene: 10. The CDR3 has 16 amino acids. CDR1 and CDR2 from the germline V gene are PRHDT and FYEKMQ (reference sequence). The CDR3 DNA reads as TGTGCCAGCAGCTTAAGGGCGACAGGGTTGGGTGAAAAACTGTTTTTT. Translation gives CASSLRATGLGEKLFF.

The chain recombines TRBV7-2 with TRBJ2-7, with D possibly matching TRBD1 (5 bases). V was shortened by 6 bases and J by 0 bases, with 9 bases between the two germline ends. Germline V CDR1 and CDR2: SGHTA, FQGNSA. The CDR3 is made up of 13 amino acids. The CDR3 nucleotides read TGTGCCAGCAGTCGACAGAGCTCCTACGAGCAGTACTTC. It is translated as CASSRQSSYEQYF. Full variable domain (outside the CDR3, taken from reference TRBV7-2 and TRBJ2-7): GAGVSQSPSNKVTEKGKDVELRCDPISGHTALYWYRQSLGQGLEFLIYFQGNSAPDKSGLPSDRFSAERTGGSVSTLTIQRTQQEDSAVYLCASSRQSSYEQYFGPGTRLTVT.

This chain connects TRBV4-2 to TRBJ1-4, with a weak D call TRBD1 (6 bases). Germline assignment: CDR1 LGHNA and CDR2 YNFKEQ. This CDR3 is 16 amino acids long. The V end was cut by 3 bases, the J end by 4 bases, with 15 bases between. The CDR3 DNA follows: TGTGCCAGCAGCCAGGCCCGAACAGGGTTTAATGAAAAACTGTTTTTT. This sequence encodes CASSQARTGFNEKLFF.

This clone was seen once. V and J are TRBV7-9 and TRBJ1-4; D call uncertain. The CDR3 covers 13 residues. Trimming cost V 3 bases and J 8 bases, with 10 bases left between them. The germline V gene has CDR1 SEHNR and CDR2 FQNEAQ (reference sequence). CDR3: CASSFPLGEKLFF. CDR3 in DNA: TGTGCCAGCAGCTTTCCCCTCGGGGAAAAACTGTTTTTT.

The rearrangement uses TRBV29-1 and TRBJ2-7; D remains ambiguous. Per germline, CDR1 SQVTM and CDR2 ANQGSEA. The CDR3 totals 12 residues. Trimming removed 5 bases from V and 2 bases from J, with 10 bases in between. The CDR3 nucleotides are TGCAGCGTTCTCGCGGTGCCCTACGAGCAGTACTTC. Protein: CSVLAVPYEQYF.

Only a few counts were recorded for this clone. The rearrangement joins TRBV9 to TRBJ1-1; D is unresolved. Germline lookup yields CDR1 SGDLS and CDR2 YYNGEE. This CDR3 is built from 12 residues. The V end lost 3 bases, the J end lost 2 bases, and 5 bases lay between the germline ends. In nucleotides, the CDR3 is TGTGCCAGCAGCGGCGTTAACACTGAAGCTTTCTTT. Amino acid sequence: CASSGVNTEAFF.

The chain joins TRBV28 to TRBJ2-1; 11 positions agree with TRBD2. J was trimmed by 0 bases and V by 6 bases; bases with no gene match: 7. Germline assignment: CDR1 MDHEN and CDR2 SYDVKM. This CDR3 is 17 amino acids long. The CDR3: CASRDTSGSVSYNEQFF. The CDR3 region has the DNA TGTGCCAGCAGGGATACTAGCGGGAGTGTCTCCTACAATGAGCAGTTCTTC.